Each of the 17 T cell receptor beta chains below was sequenced from the same sample in a study of spatial heterogeneity in lung cancer (dated by TCRdb to between 2018 and 2021). Preparation of the library involved 5' RACE. The data were produced on a NextSeq 500. The public sequencing data were trimmed at Q25 with fastp and processed into clonotypes with MiXCR by TCRdb, which kept only in-frame beta chains. Rows with one shared CDR3 protein collapse into an entry with the most common genes and DNA. The sample table lists roughly 17,000 distinct CDR3 sequences, 8.5% to 10% of them with a count of one. The ten largest clones represent less than 25% of the sample. No antigen is known for these receptors. The investigation overall reported the following: The number of expanded intratumoral alpha and beta TCRs correlated with the tumor nonsynonymous mutation count.

This specimen's time point label, per the study, means: sample taken at primary tumor resection. The material was lung tumor tissue, obtained at surgery. All receptors come from a female donor with early-stage non-small cell lung cancer.

Comments on this clonotype: In a library made to pick up alpha chains, this beta chain is a stray read with a size that means little. J is TRBJ2-3 and V is TRBV12-3 or TRBV12-4, with 16 bases matching TRBD2. The CDR3 spans 19 residues. The junction had 6 bases not matched to a gene; V was cut back by 3 bases and J by 0 bases. The CDR3 DNA sequence: TGTGCCAGCAGTTTTTGGGGACTAGCGGGGGGGGTTAGCACAGATACGCAGTATTTT. This codes for CASSFWGLAGGVSTDTQYF.

On this clonotype: The library was built for alpha chains, so this beta chain is an off-target read and its size means little. The chain links TRBV11-1 to TRBJ2-1, with 11 bases fitting TRBD1. The V segment lost 5 bases and the J segment 2 bases; nucleotides outside the gene matches: 2. Germline V gene lookup returns CDR1 SGHAT and CDR2 FQDESV (reference sequence). CDR3 length: 15 amino acids. DNA of the CDR3: TGTGCCAGCAGCGGGGACAGGGGGGCCTACAATGAGCAGTTCTTC. Translating it yields CASSGDRGAYNEQFF.

This clonotype showed up many times. Little can be read into the size of this beta chain, an off-target read in a library designed for alpha chains. V gene TRBV6-2 or TRBV6-3 combines with J gene TRBJ2-3; the match to TRBD2 covers 9 bases. The CDR3 is 15 residues long. Trimming took 6 bases from V and 3 from J; bases not matched to a gene: 7. Per germline, CDR1 MNHEY and CDR2 SVGEGT. CDR3 DNA sequence: TGTGCCAGCAGGCGTGCAGCGGGGGGTACAGATACGCAGTATTTT. This translates into CASRRAAGGTDTQYF.

This clonotype came up many times. The junction and the germline gene differ at one end; a read error may be behind it. The library was prepared for alpha chains; this beta chain is a stray read, so its frequency means little. The chain combines TRBV13 with TRBJ2-7, with D perhaps matching TRBD1 or TRBD2 (6 bases each). The CDR3 totals 15 residues. Germline values: CDR1 PRHDT, CDR2 FYEKMQ (reference sequence). The CDR3 nucleotides are TGTGCCAGCAGATTAGGCGGGACAACTGGCTACGAGCAGTACTTC. Protein product: CASRLGGTTGYEQYF.

With respect to this clonotype: This beta chain is an unintended read in a library built for alpha chains; its size means little. V usage is TRBV12-3 or TRBV12-4 and J usage is TRBJ2-7; 11 bases agree with TRBD2. After removal of 5 bases from V and 3 bases from J, the junction contained 3 bases not matched to a gene. The CDR3 is made up of 14 amino acids. DNA for the CDR3: TGTGCCAGCAGTCCGGGACTAGCGGTCTACGAGCAGTACTTC. Its protein is CASSPGLAVYEQYF.

This clonotype was recorded many times. With the library built for alpha chains, this beta chain is off target and its frequency is not meaningful. J is TRBJ2-7 and V is TRBV15; TRBD1 is a possible D gene (5 bases). The V gene's germline CDR1 is LNHNV and CDR2 YYDKDF (reference sequence). V was pared by 0 bases and J by 5 bases, with 17 bases between. This CDR3 spans 16 amino acids. DNA for the CDR3: TGTGCCACCAGCAGAGATTGCGGCGGAGTAGGGGACGAGCAGTACTTC. It codes for CATSRDCGGVGDEQYF.

Only one count was recorded for this clonotype. This beta chain is a stray read from a library made for alpha chains; its abundance is not meaningful. The chain couples TRBV30 to TRBJ1-1; 8 bases match TRBD1. CDR3 length equals 12 residues. The germline CDR1 and CDR2 sequences are GTSNPN and SVGIG (reference sequence). V was pared by 3 bases and J by 5 bases, with 2 bases of the junction left unmatched. The CDR3 loop is CAWSDRGTEAFF. In nucleotides, the CDR3 is TGTGCCTGGAGCGACAGGGGAACTGAAGCTTTCTTT. Complete variable domain (other parts from reference TRBV30 and TRBJ1-1): SQTIHQWPATLVQPVGSPLSLECTVEGTSNPNLYWYRQAAGRGLQLLFYSVGIGQISSEVPQNLSASRPQDRQFILSSKKLLLSDSGFYLCAWSDRGTEAFFGQGTRLTVV.

Turning to this clonotype: In a library made to pick up alpha chains, this beta chain is a stray read with a size that means little. The J gene is TRBJ2-3, the V gene TRBV5-1, with 9 bases lining up with TRBD2. Unmatched junction bases numbered 1, after V lost 1 base and J lost 1 base. The germline CDR1 and CDR2 sequences are SGHRS and YFSETQ. The CDR3 has 15 amino acids. CDR3 nucleotide sequence: TGCGCCAGCAGCTTGCCTAGCGGGGGCACAGATACGCAGTATTTT. It yields the protein CASSLPSGGTDTQYF.

This clonotype was picked up many times. A library prepared for alpha chains yielded this beta chain as an off-target read; its size is of little meaning. This chain connects TRBV6-1 to TRBJ2-2, with D possibly being TRBD2 (6 bases). The V and J ends lost 7 bases and 4 bases respectively, with 13 bases between them. This CDR3 spans 14 amino acids. Per germline, CDR1 MNHNS and CDR2 SASEGT. For the CDR3, the DNA is TGTGCCAGCACCTATGGAGGGTTCACCGGGGAGCTGTTTTTT. Protein product: CASTYGGFTGELFF.

This clonotype has at least ten counts. Being off target in a library aimed at alpha chains, this beta chain has a size of little meaning. This sequence joins TRBV10-1 and TRBJ2-7, with no clear D. This CDR3 is built from 14 residues. Looked up from germline, CDR1 is WNHNN and CDR2 is SYGVQD (reference sequence). V dropped 2 bases and J dropped 6 bases, with 14 bases sitting between them. CDR3 protein: CASSERRYQGEQYF. Written as DNA, the CDR3 is TGCGCCAGCAGTGAGAGGCGATACCAAGGCGAGCAGTACTTC.

This clonotype was counted ten times or more. In a library made to pick up alpha chains, this beta chain is a stray read with a size that means little. The chain has TRBV7-9 and TRBJ2-3; TRBD2 might be the D (5 bases). V was clipped by 3 bases and J by 2 bases, with 9 bases between them. From germline, CDR1 is SEHNR and CDR2 FQNEAQ (reference sequence). This CDR3 comprises 14 residues. The CDR3 sequence: CASSFSDYTDTQYF. The CDR3 DNA sequence: TGTGCCAGCAGCTTTAGCGACTACACAGATACGCAGTATTTT.

This clonotype has ten or more counts. With the library built for alpha chains, this beta chain is off target and its frequency is not meaningful. The rearrangement joins TRBV7-8 to TRBJ1-2; D is perhaps TRBD1 (6 bases). The CDR3 is 14 residues long. Per germline, CDR1 SGHVS and CDR2 FQNEAQ. V lost 1 base and J 7 bases, leaving 13 bases between the germline ends. The CDR3 DNA reads TGTGCCAGCAGCTTAGATGCGGGGGCGTCTGGCTACACCTTC. Its translation: CASSLDAGASGYTF. Full variable domain (outside the CDR3, taken from reference TRBV7-8 and TRBJ1-2): GAGVSQSPRYKVAKRGQDVALRCDPISGHVSLFWYQQALGQGPEFLTYFQNEAQLDKSGLPSDRFFAERPEGSVSTLKIQRTQQEDSAVYLCASSLDAGASGYTFGSGTRLTVV.

This clonotype was recorded at least ten times. This beta chain is a stray sequence in a library constructed for alpha chains; its clone size is not meaningful. The chain has TRBV18 and TRBJ2-1, with 10 nucleotides matching TRBD1. J lost 3 bases, V lost 4 bases, and 3 bases had no gene match. CDR3 length: 15 amino acids. Germline lookup yields CDR1 KGHSH and CDR2 LQKENI. The CDR3 sequence: CASSLGQGGYNEQFF. CDR3 DNA: TGTGCCAGCTCACTTGGACAGGGGGGCTACAATGAGCAGTTCTTC.

At least ten counts were recorded for this clonotype. The library was built for alpha chains, so this beta chain is an off-target read and its size means little. This rearrangement joins TRBV6-1 to TRBJ1-1; maybe TRBD1 (5 bases). CDR3 length: 13 residues. Trimming pared 6 bases from V and 5 bases from J, leaving 13 bases between. Germline CDR1 and CDR2: MNHNS and SASEGT. CDR3 region: CASSLDRWTEAFF. Here the CDR3 DNA reads TGTGCCAGCAGCCTCGACAGATGGACTGAAGCTTTCTTT.

This clonotype is deemed large. This beta chain is an off-target read within a library intended for alpha chains, so its frequency means little. The chain is built from TRBV9 and TRBJ2-7; 8 bases align to TRBD2. The V and J ends lost 4 bases and 7 bases, in that order; junction bases with no gene match: 7. Germline CDR1 reads SGDLS; CDR2 reads YYNGEE. This CDR3 has 13 amino acids. Here the CDR3 reads CASSPRVAGEQYF. CDR3 DNA sequence: TGTGCCAGCAGCCCCCGGGTAGCGGGGGAGCAGTACTTC.

In the case of this clonotype: The library was built for alpha chains, so this beta chain is an off-target read and its size means little. The gene calls are TRBV7-9 and TRBJ1-5; D remains ambiguous. Germline-derived CDR1 and CDR2 are SEHNR and FQNEAQ (reference sequence). Trimming shortened V by 5 bases and J by 1 base, and 12 bases separated the two germline ends. This CDR3 is built from 15 residues. The CDR3 DNA reads TGTGCCAGCAGCCCCCGGGGAGGAAGCAATCAGCCCCAGCATTTT. The encoded protein is CASSPRGGSNQPQHF.

To note about this clonotype: This beta chain appears as a stray read in a library generated for alpha chains; its size is not informative. The rearrangement joins TRBV7-9 to TRBJ2-3; TRBD2 matches 10 bases. V gave up 2 bases and J gave up 5 bases; unmatched junction bases: 13. Germline V gene sequence: CDR1 SEHNR, CDR2 FQNEAQ (reference sequence). There are 18 residues in the CDR3. DNA of the CDR3: TGTGCCAGCAGCTTAAGTGAGCTAGCGGGGGCACCGGAAGATACGCAGTATTTT. This gives the protein CASSLSELAGAPEDTQYF. Combining the CDR3 with reference TRBV7-9 and TRBJ2-3 gives the whole variable domain DTGVSQNPRHKITKRGQNVTFRCDPISEHNRLYWYRQTLGQGPEFLTYFQNEAQLEKSRLLSDRFSAERPKGSFSTLEIQRTEQGDSAMYLCASSLSELAGAPEDTQYFGPGTRLTVL.